The entry that follows covers one T cell receptor beta chain sequence. Its antigen is not yet known. No clone much larger than this one lies a single base away; base qualities are absent. CDR1 and CDR2 are read off the germline V gene as ENHRY and SYGVKD. The trim is 4 bases for V and 4 bases for J, with a gap of 14 bases between the germline ends. Taken from cysteine to phenylalanine, the CDR3 has 14 residues. Only the CDR3 part of the read is kept: 42 bases, read in frame from the first base. Instrument used: Illumina HiSeq 2500. Quantitative 5'-RACE with molecular barcodes was used to prepare TCR beta libraries. The study's processing was this. A new computational method based on a probabilistic model of VDJ rearrangement was used to identify disease-linked TCR variants. TCRdb's own reprocessing of the public reads used fastp at Q25 and MiXCR and kept productive beta chains. Rows matching on CDR3 protein sequence are summarized as one entry with the most common DNA and genes. The authors' filters were not applied to this entry. For this sample there are 250,000 or so distinct CDR3 sequences; about 24% appear just once. Approximately 0.61% of the sample lies in the top ten.

The data are from a study of CD8 T cells in ankylosing spondylitis (dated by TCRdb to about 2017). Study-level background: To find TCR variants linked to disease, the study profiled T cell receptor beta repertoires in ankylosing spondylitis patients and healthy donors. In total, the full study cohort was made up of 100 to 140 healthy donors and 25 to 30 ankylosing spondylitis patients. Peripheral blood was sampled, and synovial fluid was additionally collected from ankylosing spondylitis patients. Points the paper makes about the study in general: In peripheral blood, the disease-linked clones were found at relatively low frequencies and had a CD8+ phenotype. According to the report, matched synovial fluid samples from ankylosing spondylitis patients were significantly enriched for the disease-linked clones. A TCR beta motif of roughly 8 highly homologous amino acid variants appeared characteristic of blood from ankylosing spondylitis patients. Some motif variants had previously been reported in the synovial fluid and blood of reactive arthritis patients, which suggests shared mechanisms of disease initiation.

The sequence was collected from a male donor with ankylosing spondylitis or in good health (not recorded which). The chain was built from TRBV10-3 and TRBJ2-7; 6 matching bases give a weak D call of TRBD2. Sequencing was performed on blood, either unsorted or a sorted T cell fraction (not recorded which). The nucleotide sequence reads TGTGCCATCAGTGTGGGCCCCCGGGGGTACGAGCAGTACTTC. Translated, this is CAISVGPRGYEQYF.